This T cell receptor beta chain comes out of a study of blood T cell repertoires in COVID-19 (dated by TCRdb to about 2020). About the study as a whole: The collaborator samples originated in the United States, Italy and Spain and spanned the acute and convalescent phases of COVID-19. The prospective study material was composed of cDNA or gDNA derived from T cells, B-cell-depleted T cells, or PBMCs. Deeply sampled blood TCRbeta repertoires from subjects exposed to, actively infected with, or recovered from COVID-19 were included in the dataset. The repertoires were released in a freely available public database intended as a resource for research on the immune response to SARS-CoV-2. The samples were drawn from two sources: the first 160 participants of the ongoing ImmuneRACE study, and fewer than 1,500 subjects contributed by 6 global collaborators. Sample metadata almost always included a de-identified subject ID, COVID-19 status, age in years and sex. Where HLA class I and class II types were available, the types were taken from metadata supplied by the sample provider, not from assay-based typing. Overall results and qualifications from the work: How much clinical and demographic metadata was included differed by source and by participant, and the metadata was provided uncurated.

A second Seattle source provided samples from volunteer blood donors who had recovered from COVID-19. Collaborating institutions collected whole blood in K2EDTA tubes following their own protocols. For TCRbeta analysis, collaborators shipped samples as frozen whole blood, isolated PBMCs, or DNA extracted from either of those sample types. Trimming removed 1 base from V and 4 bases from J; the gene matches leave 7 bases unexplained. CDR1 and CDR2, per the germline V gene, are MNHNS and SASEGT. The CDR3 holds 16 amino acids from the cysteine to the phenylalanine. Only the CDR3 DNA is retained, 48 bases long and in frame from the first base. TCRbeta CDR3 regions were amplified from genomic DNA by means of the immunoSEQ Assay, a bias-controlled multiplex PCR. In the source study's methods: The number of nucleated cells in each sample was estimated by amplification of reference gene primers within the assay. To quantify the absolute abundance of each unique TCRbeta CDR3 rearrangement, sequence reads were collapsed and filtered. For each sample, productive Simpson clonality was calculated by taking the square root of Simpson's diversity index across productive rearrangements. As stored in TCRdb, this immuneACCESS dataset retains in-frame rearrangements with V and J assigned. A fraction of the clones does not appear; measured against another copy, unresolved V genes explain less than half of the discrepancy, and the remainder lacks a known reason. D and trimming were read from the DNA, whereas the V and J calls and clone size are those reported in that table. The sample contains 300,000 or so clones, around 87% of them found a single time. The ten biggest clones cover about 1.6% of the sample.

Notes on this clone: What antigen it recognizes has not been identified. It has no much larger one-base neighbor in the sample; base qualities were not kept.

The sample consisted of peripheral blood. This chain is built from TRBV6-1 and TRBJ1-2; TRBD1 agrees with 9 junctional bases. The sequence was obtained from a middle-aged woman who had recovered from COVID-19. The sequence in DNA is TGTGCCAGCAGTGAAGATCGGCGGACAGGGGTCTATGGCTACACCTTC. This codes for CASSEDRRTGVYGYTF.